This TCR beta chain was sequenced for a study of blood T cells in healthy people across ages. The J segment lost 8 bases and the V segment lost 4 bases, leaving 10 bases of the junction unmatched. Germline CDR1 reads SNHLY; CDR2 reads FYNNEI. This CDR3 comprises 14 residues. Study-wide points: Samples with more naive T cells showed higher observed beta diversity.

Notes on this clonotype: The antigen remains unidentified.

Together with a sample-barcoded 5' primer, a J-beta primer mix was included in a second PCR lasting 7 to 11 cycles. MiXCR, applied by TCRdb to the 5' RACE reads, yields one record per CDR3 protein. The sample lists hundreds of thousands of distinct CDR3 sequences; 25% to 30% were seen once. The chain recombines TRBV2 with TRBJ1-2; TRBD1 matches at 7 bases. Sequenced input: blood. The clonotype comes from an elderly woman in good health. CDR3 residues: CASSVSGTAAGYTF. In DNA form, the CDR3 reads TGTGCCAGCAGTGTATCAGGGACAGCCGCGGGCTACACCTTC.